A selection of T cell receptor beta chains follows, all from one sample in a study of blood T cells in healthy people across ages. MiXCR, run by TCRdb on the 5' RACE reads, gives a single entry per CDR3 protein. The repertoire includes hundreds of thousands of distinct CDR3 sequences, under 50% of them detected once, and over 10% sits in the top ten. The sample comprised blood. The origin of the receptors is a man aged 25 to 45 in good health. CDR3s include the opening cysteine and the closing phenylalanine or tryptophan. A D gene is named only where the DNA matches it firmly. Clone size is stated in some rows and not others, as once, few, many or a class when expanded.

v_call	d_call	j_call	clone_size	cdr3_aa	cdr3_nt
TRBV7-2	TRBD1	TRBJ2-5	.	CASSLERDRRAGYF	TGTGCCAGCAGCTTAGAACGGGACAGGCGGGCGGGGTACTTC
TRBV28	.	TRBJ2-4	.	CASSLSRELAKNIQYF	TGTGCCAGCAGTTTAAGCAGGGAACTAGCCAAAAACATTCAGTACTTC
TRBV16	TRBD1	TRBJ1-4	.	CASTDRGDSNEKLFF	TGTGCCAGCACCGACAGGGGAGATTCTAATGAAAAACTGTTTTTT
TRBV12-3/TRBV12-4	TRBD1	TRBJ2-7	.	CASSLSARGQGNEQYF	TGTGCCAGCAGTTTATCAGCGCGGGGACAGGGCAACGAGCAGTACTTC
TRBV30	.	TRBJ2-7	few	CAWSVGVGEYEQYF	TGTGCCTGGAGTGTCGGGGTTGGGGAATACGAGCAGTACTTC
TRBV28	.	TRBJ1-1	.	CASTTPFEGHTEAFF	TGTGCCAGCACCACCCCGTTTGAGGGGCACACTGAAGCTTTCTTT
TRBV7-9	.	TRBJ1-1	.	CASRPVVGPEAFF	TGTGCCAGCAGGCCTGTAGTTGGTCCTGAAGCTTTCTTT
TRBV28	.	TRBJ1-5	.	CASAPGLRRGNQPQHF	TGTGCCAGCGCACCGGGACTTCGGAGAGGCAATCAGCCCCAGCATTTT
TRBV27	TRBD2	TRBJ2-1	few	CASKSLAGGFNEQFF	TGTGCCAGCAAATCACTAGCGGGGGGTTTCAATGAGCAGTTCTTC
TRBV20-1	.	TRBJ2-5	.	CSARRHGERYEQYF	TGCAGTGCTCGTAGACATGGGGAGCGGTACGAACAGTACTTC
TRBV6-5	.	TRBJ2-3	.	CACSGGDAQYF	TGTGCCTGTTCAGGCGGAGATGCGCAGTATTTT
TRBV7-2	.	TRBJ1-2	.	CASSPDLGYGYTF	TGTGCCAGCAGCCCCGACCTAGGGTATGGCTACACCTTC
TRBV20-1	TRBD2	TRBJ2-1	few	CSAESSGGNFNEQFF	TGCAGTGCTGAGTCTAGCGGGGGGAACTTCAATGAGCAGTTCTTC
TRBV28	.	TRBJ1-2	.	CASSFPPYGYTF	TGTGCCAGCAGTTTCCCCCCCTATGGCTACACCTTC
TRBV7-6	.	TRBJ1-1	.	CASSSDLSTEAFF	TGTGCCAGCAGCTCCGATCTGAGCACTGAAGCTTTCTTT
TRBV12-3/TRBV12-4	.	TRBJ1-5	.	CASALGTGNQPQHF	TGTGCCAGCGCTTTAGGAACAGGCAATCAGCCCCAGCATTTT
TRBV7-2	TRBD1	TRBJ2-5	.	CASGPRRTGHGEQYF	TGTGCCAGCGGACCCCGAAGGACAGGGCACGGGGAGCAGTACTTC
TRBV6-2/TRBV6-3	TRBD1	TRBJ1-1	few	CASSYSKAQGPTEAFF	TGTGCCAGCAGTTACTCTAAGGCACAGGGGCCCACTGAAGCTTTCTTT